A selection of T cell receptor beta chains follows, all from one sample in a study of regulatory T cells in long-lasting Graves disease. TCRdb re-derived calls from the multiplex PCR reads in MiXCR, one entry per CDR3 protein. The repertoire has 450,000 to 600,000 distinct CDR3 sequences, roughly 14% of them found once; the top ten carry roughly 9.7%. This same sample was also taken into another study, of T cells in Graves' hyperthyroidism and ophthalmopathy.

The sample consisted of peripheral blood mononuclear cells (PBMCs), taken at new diagnosis, from a patient treated with antithyroid drugs. These receptors were obtained from a man aged 25-40 years with Graves disease. Both conserved end residues are part of each CDR3. Fields, in order: V gene, clone size, D gene, J gene, CDR3 protein, CDR3 DNA. The D gene is left open where the match is weak. Clone size is not always given. Where it is, it says once, few, many or a class for expanded clones.

>TRBV24-1|few|NA|TRBJ2-1
CATSGGGPNEQFF
TGTGCCACCAGTGGAGGAGGCCCCAATGAGCAGTTCTTC
>TRBV6-7|many|NA|TRBJ1-4
CASRTGSPPTNEKLFF
TGTGCCAGCAGGACGGGGTCACCTCCAACTAATGAAAAACTGTTTTTT
>TRBV12-3/TRBV12-4|many|TRBD2|TRBJ2-1
CASSRGAGGSYNEQFF
TGTGCCAGCAGCCGTGGAGCGGGGGGATCCTACAATGAGCAGTTCTTC
>TRBV20-1|many|NA|TRBJ1-5
CSVRTGIGNQPQHF
TGCAGTGTTCGGACCGGGATAGGCAATCAGCCCCAGCATTTT
>TRBV15|many|TRBD2|TRBJ2-1
CATSRDRRSGSSNEQFF
TGTGCCACCAGCAGAGATCGGCGTAGCGGGAGTTCCAATGAGCAGTTCTTC
>TRBV12-3/TRBV12-4|once|NA|TRBJ1-3
CASSPSKTGNAIYF
TGTGCCAGCAGCCCTAGCAAAACTGGAAACGCCATATATTTT
>TRBV6-2/TRBV6-3|NA|TRBD1|TRBJ1-3
CASSDRGGPSGNTIYF
TGTGCCAGCAGCGACAGGGGTGGGCCCTCTGGAAACACCATATATTTT
>TRBV11-3|many|NA|TRBJ2-7
CASSLLTGGLYEQYF
TGTGCCAGCAGCTTACTGACAGGCGGCCTCTACGAGCAGTACTTC
>TRBV12-3/TRBV12-4|many|NA|TRBJ1-4
CASSFNRDPNEKLFF
TGTGCCAGCTCCTTCAACAGGGACCCTAATGAAAAACTGTTTTTT
>TRBV7-2|many|NA|TRBJ2-1
CASSHISVHNEQFF
TGTGCCAGCAGCCACATTAGCGTCCACAATGAGCAGTTCTTC
>TRBV9|NA|NA|TRBJ2-3
CASSPSPTSRTRIDTQYF
TGTGCCAGCAGCCCTAGCCCCACTAGCAGAACCCGCATAGATACGCAGTATTTT
>TRBV12-3/TRBV12-4|many|NA|TRBJ2-1
CASSGPLAVSSYNEQFF
TGTGCCAGCAGTGGTCCCCTGGCGGTGAGCTCCTACAATGAGCAGTTCTTC
>TRBV11-2|many|NA|TRBJ2-4
CASSSGSLAKNIQYF
TGTGCCAGCAGCTCTGGCAGCCTAGCCAAAAACATTCAGTACTTC
>TRBV29-1|many|TRBD2|TRBJ2-7
CSVGLAGYTYEQYF
TGCAGCGTGGGACTAGCGGGATACACCTACGAGCAGTACTTC
>TRBV27|NA|TRBD2|TRBJ2-1
CASSLLAGEPYNEQFF
TGTGCCAGCAGTTTACTAGCGGGAGAACCCTACAATGAGCAGTTCTTC
>TRBV7-9|few|TRBD2|TRBJ2-1
CASSLSAGDNEQFF
TGTGCCAGCAGCCTCTCCGCGGGGGACAATGAGCAGTTCTTC
>TRBV5-1|many|TRBD1|TRBJ2-7
CASRDRSIPPAYEQYF
TGCGCCAGCAGGGACAGGAGCATTCCCCCCGCCTACGAGCAGTACTTC
>TRBV14|NA|NA|TRBJ1-1
CASSLGGVQAFF
TGTGCCAGCAGCCTAGGCGGGGTTCAAGCTTTCTTT
>TRBV12-3/TRBV12-4|many|NA|TRBJ2-7
CASSFQGLSSYEQYF
TGTGCCAGCAGTTTTCAGGGCCTCTCTTCCTACGAGCAGTACTTC
>TRBV12-3/TRBV12-4|many|TRBD1|TRBJ2-7
CASSLPFVPGQYYEQYF
TGTGCCAGCAGTCTACCCTTCGTTCCGGGACAGTACTACGAGCAGTACTTC
>TRBV19|few|NA|TRBJ2-3
CASRRNSQSTDTQYF
TGTGCCAGTAGAAGGAACAGCCAGAGCACAGATACGCAGTATTTT
>TRBV5-1|many|NA|TRBJ2-3
CASSLAAGRSTDTQYF
TGCGCCAGCAGCTTGGCGGCAGGGCGGAGCACAGATACGCAGTATTTT
>TRBV2|many|NA|TRBJ2-3
CASRSWGSATVSDTQYF
TGTGCCAGCAGGTCCTGGGGTAGTGCTACGGTGTCAGATACGCAGTATTTT
>TRBV20-1|few|NA|TRBJ1-5
CSAEGSYNQPQHF
TGCAGTGCGGAAGGGTCGTACAATCAGCCCCAGCATTTT
>TRBV5-1|many|NA|TRBJ1-6
CASSLVLHNSPLHF
TGCGCCAGCAGCTTGGTACTACATAATTCACCCCTCCACTTT
>TRBV4-2|NA|NA|TRBJ2-4
CASSQVGRFENIQYF
TGTGCCAGCAGCCAAGTTGGGAGGTTTGAAAACATTCAGTACTTC
>TRBV24-1|many|NA|TRBJ1-1
CATSSSTDGNTEAFF
TGTGCCACCAGTTCTAGTACGGACGGGAACACTGAAGCTTTCTTT